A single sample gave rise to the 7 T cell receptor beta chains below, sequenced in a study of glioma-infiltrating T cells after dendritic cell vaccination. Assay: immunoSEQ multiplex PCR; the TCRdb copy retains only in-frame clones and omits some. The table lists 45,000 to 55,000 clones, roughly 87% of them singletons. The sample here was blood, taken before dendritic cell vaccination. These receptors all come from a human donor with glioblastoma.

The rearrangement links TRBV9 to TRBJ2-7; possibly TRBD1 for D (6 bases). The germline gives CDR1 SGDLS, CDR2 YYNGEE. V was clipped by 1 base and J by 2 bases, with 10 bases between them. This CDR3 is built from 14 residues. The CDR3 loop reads CASSVWTEPYEQYF. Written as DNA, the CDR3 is TGTGCCAGCAGCGTATGGACAGAACCCTACGAGCAGTACTTC. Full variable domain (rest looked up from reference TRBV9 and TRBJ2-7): DSGVTQTPKHLITATGQRVTLRCSPRSGDLSVYWYQQSLDQGLQFLIQYYNGEERAKGNILERFSAQQFPDLHSELNLSSLELGDSALYFCASSVWTEPYEQYFGPGTRLTVT.

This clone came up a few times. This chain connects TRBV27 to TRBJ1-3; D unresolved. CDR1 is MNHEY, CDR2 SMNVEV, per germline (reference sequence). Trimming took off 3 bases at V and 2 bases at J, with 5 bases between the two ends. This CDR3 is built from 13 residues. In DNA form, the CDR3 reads TGTGCCAGCAGTTTGACAACTGGAAACACCATATATTTT. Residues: CASSLTTGNTIYF.

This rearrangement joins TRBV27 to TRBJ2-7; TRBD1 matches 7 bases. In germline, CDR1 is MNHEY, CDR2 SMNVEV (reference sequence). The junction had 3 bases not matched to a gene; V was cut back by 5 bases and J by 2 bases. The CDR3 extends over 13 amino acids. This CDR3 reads CASSRDSTYEQYF. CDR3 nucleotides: TGTGCCAGCAGTCGGGACAGCACCTACGAGCAGTACTTC.

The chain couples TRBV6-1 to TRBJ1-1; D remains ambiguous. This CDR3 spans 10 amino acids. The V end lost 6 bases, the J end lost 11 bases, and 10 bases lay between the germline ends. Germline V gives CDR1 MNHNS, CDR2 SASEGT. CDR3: CASRPQFAFF. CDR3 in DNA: TGTGCCAGCAGGCCACAATTTGCTTTCTTT.

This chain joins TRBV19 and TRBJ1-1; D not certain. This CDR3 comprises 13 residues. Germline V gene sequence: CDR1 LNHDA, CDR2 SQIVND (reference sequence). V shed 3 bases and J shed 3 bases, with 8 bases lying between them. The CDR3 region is CASSMRVDTEAFF. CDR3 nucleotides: TGTGCCAGTAGTATGCGGGTGGACACTGAAGCTTTCTTT. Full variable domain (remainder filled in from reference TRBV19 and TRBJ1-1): DGGITQSPKYLFRKEGQNVTLSCEQNLNHDAMYWYRQDPGQGLRLIYYSQIVNDFQKGDIAEGYSVSREKKESFPLTVTSAQKNPTAFYLCASSMRVDTEAFFGQGTRLTVV.

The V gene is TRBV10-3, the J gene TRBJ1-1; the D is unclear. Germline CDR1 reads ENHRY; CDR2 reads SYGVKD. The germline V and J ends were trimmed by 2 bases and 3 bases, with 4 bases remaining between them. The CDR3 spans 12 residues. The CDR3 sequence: CAISERDTEAFF. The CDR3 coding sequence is TGTGCCATCAGTGAGCGAGACACTGAAGCTTTCTTT.

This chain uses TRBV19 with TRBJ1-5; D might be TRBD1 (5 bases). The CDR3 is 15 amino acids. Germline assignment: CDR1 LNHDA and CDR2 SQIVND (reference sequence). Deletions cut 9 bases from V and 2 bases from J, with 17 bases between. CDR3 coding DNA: TGTGCCAGCACCGACCGGCCGGGGGGCAATCAGCCCCAGCATTTT. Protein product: CASTDRPGGNQPQHF.